What follows are 17 T cell receptor beta chains derived from one specimen sequenced in a study of early T cells in non-severe SARS-CoV-2 infection. TCRdb used MiXCR to reprocess the 5' RACE reads, holding one entry per CDR3 protein. The sample includes around 76,000 distinct CDR3 sequences, more than 9% seen only once; the top ten take 3.9%. Input material: whole blood. These receptors were taken from an adult who was a healthcare worker with PCR-confirmed SARS-CoV-2 infection or an uninfected control (not recorded which).

This clonotype was seen only a few times. The chain has TRBV7-7 and TRBJ2-5; D might be TRBD1 (6 bases). There are 14 residues in the CDR3. The V end lost 8 bases, the J end lost 1 base, and 14 bases lay between the germline ends. CDR1 and CDR2 from the germline V gene are SSHAT and FNYEAQ (reference sequence). CDR3 in DNA: TGTGCCAGCGGCGGTAGAGGGGGCCAAGAGACCCAGTACTTC. Residues: CASGGRGGQETQYF.

This clonotype was counted ten times or more. CDR3 nucleotides: TGCAGTGCTAGAGATTTGCAGACCCGGGCCGGGGAGCTGTTTTTT. Translated, it gives CSARDLQTRAGELFF. This chain joins TRBV20-1 and TRBJ2-2; D remains ambiguous. Trimming shortened V by 0 bases and J by 6 bases, and 14 bases separated the two germline ends. There are 15 residues in the CDR3. CDR1 and CDR2 (germline): DFQATT, SNEGSKA (reference sequence).

This chain uses TRBV7-9 with TRBJ1-2; 8 nucleotides agree with TRBD1. With 2 bases clipped from V and 5 bases from J, the junction kept 7 bases outside the gene matches. Germline V lookup: CDR1 SEHNR, CDR2 FQNEAQ (reference sequence). The CDR3 runs 15 residues. The CDR3 DNA sequence: TGTGCCAGCAGCTTATCACAGGGGGGCTGGTATGGCTACACCTTC. Its protein is CASSLSQGGWYGYTF.

This clonotype has only one observation. The V call is TRBV28, the J call TRBJ2-3, with TRBD2 identical over 7 bases. The CDR3 spans 14 residues. The V segment lost 6 bases and the J segment 3 bases; nucleotides outside the gene matches: 6. The germline CDR1 and CDR2 sequences are MDHEN and SYDVKM. As DNA, the CDR3 is TGTGCCAGCAGAGGGTGGCGGGAGACAGATACGCAGTATTTT. As protein: CASRGWRETDTQYF.

This clonotype has more than one count but fewer than ten. J is TRBJ2-1 and V is TRBV7-9; 9 bases fit TRBD2. This CDR3 comprises 16 residues. Trimming at V came to 0 bases and at J to 5 bases, leaving 5 bases not matched to a gene. Germline V gene sequence: CDR1 SEHNR, CDR2 FQNEAQ (reference sequence). CDR3: CASSLAMGTSHNEQFF. The CDR3 DNA is TGTGCCAGCAGCTTAGCGATGGGGACTAGCCACAATGAGCAGTTCTTC.

This clonotype showed up just a few times. The chain recombines TRBV3-1 with TRBJ2-3; the match to TRBD2 covers 9 bases. Germline trimming cut 5 bases from V and 3 bases from J; bases unmatched to any gene: 9. The V gene's germline CDR1 is LGHDT and CDR2 YNNKEL (reference sequence). The CDR3 consists of 16 residues. The CDR3 nucleotides read TGTGCCAGCAGCGGGCGACTAGCGGCCCAGACAGATACGCAGTATTTT. Translated: CASSGRLAAQTDTQYF.

Here the CDR3 DNA reads TGTGCCAGCTCACCACTTGAGGAGAACAATGAGCAGTTCTTC. Its protein is CASSPLEENNEQFF. This chain connects TRBV18 to TRBJ2-1; no firm D call. The V end lost 1 base, the J end lost 5 bases, and 9 bases lay between the germline ends. Germline CDR1 KGHSH, CDR2 LQKENI. CDR3 size: 14 residues.

This clonotype has at least ten counts. The V gene is TRBV18, the J gene TRBJ1-1; D is perhaps TRBD1 (5 bases). CDR3 length: 14 residues. V was shortened by 3 bases and J by 4 bases, with 12 bases between the two germline ends. Germline V gene data show CDR1 as KGHSH and CDR2 as LQKENI. The CDR3 loop reads CASSPELQGTEAFF. CDR3 bases: TGTGCCAGCTCACCTGAGCTCCAGGGCACTGAAGCTTTCTTT.

This chain links TRBV3-1 with TRBJ2-7, with D unclear. Trimming took 0 bases from V and 2 from J, leaving 11 bases between them. This CDR3 region has 15 residues. Germline values: CDR1 LGHDT, CDR2 YNNKEL (reference sequence). CDR3 protein: CASSQDRRSTYEQYF. The CDR3 DNA follows: TGTGCCAGCAGCCAAGATAGGCGCTCAACCTACGAGCAGTACTTC.

This clonotype appeared many times. The chain employs TRBV28 and TRBJ2-1; TRBD2 aligns across 8 bases. Germline loops: CDR1 MDHEN, CDR2 SYDVKM. V dropped 5 bases and J dropped 2; count of bases not matched to a gene: 5. This CDR3 spans 15 amino acids. CDR3 region: CASSHGLAPYNEQFF. The CDR3 bases are TGTGCCAGCAGTCATGGACTAGCCCCCTACAATGAGCAGTTCTTC.

V usage is TRBV15 and J usage is TRBJ1-3, with D unclear. CDR1 is LNHNV, CDR2 YYDKDF, per germline (reference sequence). This CDR3 comprises 15 residues. V shed 0 bases and J shed 4 bases, with 10 bases lying between them. As DNA, the CDR3 is TGTGCCACCAGCAGAGATCGAGGGAGAGGAAACACCATATATTTT. Amino acids: CATSRDRGRGNTIYF.

The table lists this clonotype with many counts. J is TRBJ2-3 and V is TRBV29-1; 7 bases match TRBD2. After removal of 3 bases from V and 2 bases from J, the junction contained 11 bases not matched to a gene. CDR3 length: 16 residues. Germline V lookup: CDR1 SQVTM, CDR2 ANQGSEA. CDR3 residues: CSVDAGGRPVTDTQYF. The DNA for the CDR3 is TGCAGCGTTGACGCCGGGGGGAGGCCCGTCACAGATACGCAGTATTTT.

This clonotype was counted ten times or more. V and J are TRBV19 and TRBJ2-7, with D perhaps TRBD2 (6 bases). Germline CDR1 and CDR2: LNHDA and SQIVND (reference sequence). The CDR3 totals 13 residues. Trimming pared 6 bases from V and 0 bases from J, leaving 9 bases between. The CDR3 DNA is TGTGCCAGTAGCGCGGGGCCCTCCTACGAGCAGTACTTC. Its protein product is CASSAGPSYEQYF.

This chain links TRBV29-1 with TRBJ1-5; D gene ambiguous. CDR3 length: 12 residues. Between the trimmed V and J ends, which lost 4 bases and 4 bases, there was a span of 8 bases. Germline CDR1 reads SQVTM; CDR2 reads ANQGSEA. DNA of the CDR3: TGCAGCGTTGGAAGGATAAATCAGCCCCAGCATTTT. This encodes CSVGRINQPQHF.

This clonotype occurred many times. The V call is TRBV5-6, the J call TRBJ2-7; D not certain. The V end lost 7 bases, the J end lost 0 bases, and 8 bases lay between the germline ends. Germline CDR1 reads SGHDT; CDR2 reads YYEEEE. The CDR3 extends over 12 amino acids. The CDR3 is CASGQYSYEQYF. The CDR3 DNA sequence: TGTGCCAGCGGGCAGTACTCCTACGAGCAGTACTTC.

This clonotype came up many times. The rearrangement links TRBV6-2 or TRBV6-3 to TRBJ2-5, with D maybe TRBD2 (6 bases). The germline V gene has CDR1 MNHEY and CDR2 SVGEGT. Trimming removed 6 bases from V and 0 bases from J, with 14 bases in between. The CDR3 is 15 amino acids. The chain's CDR3 is CASSPHQRDQETQYF. Here the CDR3 DNA reads TGTGCCAGCAGCCCCCACCAGCGGGACCAAGAGACCCAGTACTTC.

This clonotype was seen more than once but under ten times. This chain links TRBV19 with TRBJ2-7, with 14 bases lining up with TRBD2. CDR1 and CDR2 (germline): LNHDA, SQIVND (reference sequence). CDR3 size: 15 residues. V shed 6 bases, J shed 3 bases, and the junction held 4 bases outside the gene matches. The DNA for the CDR3 is TGTGCCAGTAGGGCCGGGACTAGCGGGAGCTACGAGCAGTACTTC. Its translation is CASRAGTSGSYEQYF.